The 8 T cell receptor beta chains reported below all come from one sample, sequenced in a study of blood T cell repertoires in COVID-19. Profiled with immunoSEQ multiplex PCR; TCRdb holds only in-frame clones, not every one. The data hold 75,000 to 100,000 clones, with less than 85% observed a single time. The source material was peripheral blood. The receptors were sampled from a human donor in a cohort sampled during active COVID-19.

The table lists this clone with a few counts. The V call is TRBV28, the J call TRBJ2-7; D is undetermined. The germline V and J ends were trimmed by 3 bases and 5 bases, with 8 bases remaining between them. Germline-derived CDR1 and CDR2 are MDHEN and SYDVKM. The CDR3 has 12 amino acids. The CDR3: CASSLEKNEQYF. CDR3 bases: TGTGCCAGCAGTTTGGAGAAAAACGAGCAGTACTTC.

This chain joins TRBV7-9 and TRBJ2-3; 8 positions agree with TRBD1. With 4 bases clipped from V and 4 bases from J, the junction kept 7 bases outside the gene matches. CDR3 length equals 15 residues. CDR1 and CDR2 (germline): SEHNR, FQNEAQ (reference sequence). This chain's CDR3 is CASSYGQGGADTQYF. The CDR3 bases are TGTGCCAGCAGCTACGGACAGGGAGGCGCAGATACGCAGTATTTT.

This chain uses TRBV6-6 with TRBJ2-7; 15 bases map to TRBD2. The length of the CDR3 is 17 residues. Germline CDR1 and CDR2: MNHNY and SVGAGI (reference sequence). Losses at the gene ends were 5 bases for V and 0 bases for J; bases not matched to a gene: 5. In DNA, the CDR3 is TGTGCCAGCAGTCTGGGACTAGCGGGAGGAAACTCCTACGAGCAGTACTTC. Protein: CASSLGLAGGNSYEQYF.

CDR3 sequence reads: CASSFRGTGMNTEAFF. In DNA, the CDR3 is TGTGCCAGCAGTTTCCGGGGGACGGGGATGAACACTGAAGCTTTCTTT. The chain joins TRBV28 to TRBJ1-1, with a tentative D call TRBD1 (5 bases). V was clipped by 3 bases and J by 0 bases, with 14 bases between them. The CDR3 sequence is 16 residues long. Germline V lookup: CDR1 MDHEN, CDR2 SYDVKM.

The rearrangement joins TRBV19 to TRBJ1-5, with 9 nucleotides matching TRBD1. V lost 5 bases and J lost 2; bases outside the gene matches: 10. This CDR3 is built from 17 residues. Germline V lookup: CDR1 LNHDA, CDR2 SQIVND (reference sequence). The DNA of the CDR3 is TGTGCCAGTAGTCTACCCCGGACAGGGGCGGGCAATCAGCCCCAGCATTTT. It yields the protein CASSLPRTGAGNQPQHF.

The CDR3 loop reads CASSYQRTASYEQYF. The CDR3 DNA reads TGTGCCAGCAGTTATCAACGGACAGCCTCCTACGAGCAGTACTTC. The chain recombines TRBV6-6 with TRBJ2-7, with a possible D match to TRBD1 (6 bases). This CDR3 contains 15 residues. Germline values: CDR1 MNHNY, CDR2 SVGAGI (reference sequence). V lost 3 bases and J lost 0, with 12 bases in between.

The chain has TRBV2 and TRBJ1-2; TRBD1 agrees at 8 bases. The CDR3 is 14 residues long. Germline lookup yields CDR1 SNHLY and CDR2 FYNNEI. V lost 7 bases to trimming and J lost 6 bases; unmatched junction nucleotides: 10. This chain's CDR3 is CASNLLRGRNGYTF. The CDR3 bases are TGTGCCAGCAACCTACTCAGGGGGCGGAATGGCTACACCTTC.

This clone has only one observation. The CDR3 DNA follows: TGTGCCAGCTCACCCAATTGGGAGGGAGAACTGTTTTTT. It encodes CASSPNWEGELFF. J is TRBJ1-4 and V is TRBV18, with D uncertain. Germline CDR1 reads KGHSH; CDR2 reads LQKENI. Trimming removed 3 bases at V and 12 bases at J, with 14 bases between. The CDR3 runs 13 residues. Full variable domain (missing parts from reference TRBV18 and TRBJ1-4): NAGVMQNPRHLVRRRGQEARLRCSPMKGHSHVYWYRQLPEEGLKFMVYLQKENIIDESGMPKERFSAEFPKEGPSILRIQQVVRGDSAAYFCASSPNWEGELFFGSGTQLSVL.